The 19 T cell receptor beta chains below were found in one sample sequenced in a study of T cell changes during pregnancy in multiple sclerosis. Assay: immunoSEQ multiplex PCR; the TCRdb copy retains only in-frame clones and omits some. Seen here are roughly 48,000 clones, 85% to 95% observed once, and the top ten hold approximately 0.91%. The source was CD4+ T cells from peripheral blood mononuclear cells, collected in the second trimester of pregnancy. The receptor set was obtained from a female donor in good health, enrolled as a control in a pregnancy study.

The chain uses TRBV6-6 and TRBJ2-3, with TRBD1 matching 10 bases. CDR3 size: 15 residues. V gave up 5 bases and J gave up 3 bases; unmatched junction bases: 5. Germline V lookup: CDR1 MNHNY, CDR2 SVGAGI (reference sequence). CDR3 loop: CASSRPGQGTDTQYF. As DNA, the CDR3 is TGTGCCAGCAGTCGTCCGGGACAGGGGACAGATACGCAGTATTTT.

This rearrangement joins TRBV19 to TRBJ2-3, with TRBD2 matching 8 bases. The CDR3 totals 12 residues. After removal of 5 bases from V and 9 bases from J, the junction contained 4 bases not matched to a gene. Germline loops: CDR1 LNHDA, CDR2 SQIVND (reference sequence). The CDR3: CASSVSSGTQYF. The CDR3 bases are TGTGCCAGTAGTGTTTCTAGCGGGACGCAGTATTTT.

The chain links TRBV5-4 to TRBJ1-3; D perhaps matches TRBD1 (6 bases). Looked up from germline, CDR1 is SGHNT and CDR2 is YYREEE (reference sequence). The CDR3 is 14 amino acids. Between the trimmed V and J ends, which lost 2 bases and 4 bases, there was a span of 10 bases. CDR3 region: CASSLGGRGNTIYF. The CDR3 DNA reads TGTGCCAGCAGCTTAGGGGGACGCGGAAACACCATATATTTT.

This chain connects TRBV9 to TRBJ1-4; 7 nucleotides line up with TRBD1. The length of the CDR3 is 15 residues. Germline V lookup: CDR1 SGDLS, CDR2 YYNGEE. The trim removed 3 bases at V and 2 bases at J, leaving 4 bases unmatched. For the CDR3, the DNA is TGTGCCAGCAGCGCCCTACAGGGGACTAATGAAAAACTGTTTTTT. Amino acids: CASSALQGTNEKLFF.

The genes are TRBV5-1 and TRBJ2-2; maybe TRBD2 (5 bases). The CDR3 has 15 amino acids. The germline CDR1 and CDR2 sequences are SGHRS and YFSETQ. Trimming removed 0 bases from V and 5 bases from J, with 11 bases in between. CDR3 nucleotide sequence: TGCGCCAGCAGCTTGGAGATTACTAGAACCGGGGAGCTGTTTTTT. Protein sequence: CASSLEITRTGELFF.

This clone was detected only once. The chain combines TRBV19 with TRBJ1-4, with a tentative D call TRBD1 (5 bases). This CDR3 is 15 amino acids long. Germline V gene lookup returns CDR1 LNHDA and CDR2 SQIVND (reference sequence). Deletions cut 5 bases from V and 5 bases from J, with 15 bases between. The CDR3 loop is CASSFQTARNEKLFF. For the CDR3, the DNA is TGTGCCAGTAGTTTCCAGACAGCGCGGAATGAAAAACTGTTTTTT.

This chain connects TRBV7-9 to TRBJ1-1; no definite D call. V gave up 2 bases and J gave up 1 base, with 5 bases separating them. CDR1 and CDR2 (germline): SEHNR, FQNEAQ (reference sequence). The CDR3 has 13 residues. The CDR3 coding sequence is TGTGCCAGCAGCTTACAGGAGAACACTGAAGCTTTCTTT. Amino acid sequence: CASSLQENTEAFF.

The chain links TRBV2 to TRBJ2-3, with 7 bases identical to TRBD2. This CDR3 is 14 amino acids long. Germline CDR1 reads SNHLY; CDR2 reads FYNNEI. Trimming cost V 4 bases and J 8 bases; bases outside gene matches: 9. The DNA of the CDR3 is TGTGCCAGCAGTGTGGACACCTCGGGGGGTACGCAGTATTTT. Its protein is CASSVDTSGGTQYF.

By frequency in the sample, this clone is medium-sized (0.01 to 0.1%). The CDR3 sequence: CSVEGQGNTEAFF. The CDR3 DNA reads as TGCAGCGTTGAGGGACAGGGGAACACTGAAGCTTTCTTT. The rearrangement uses TRBV29-1 and TRBJ1-1; 9 nucleotides align to TRBD1. The germline gives CDR1 SQVTM, CDR2 ANQGSEA. Trimming took 3 bases from V and 1 from J; bases not matched to a gene: 0. This CDR3 spans 13 amino acids.

V gene TRBV6-8 combines with J gene TRBJ1-2; 7 nucleotides line up with TRBD1. The length of the CDR3 is 19 residues. V was clipped by 5 bases and J by 3 bases; unmatched bases: 21. Germline-derived CDR1 and CDR2 are MNHGY and SAAAGT. DNA of the CDR3: TGTGCCAGCAGTGAGGGGGCGACAGAAATATGCCTAACGGACTATGGCTACACCTTC. As protein: CASSEGATEICLTDYGYTF.

This chain links TRBV9 with TRBJ1-4; D is perhaps TRBD1 (6 bases). Trimming removed 7 bases at V and 4 bases at J, with 29 bases between. The CDR3 length is 19 residues. Germline CDR1 reads SGDLS; CDR2 reads YYNGEE. Here the CDR3 reads CASGPTPRQAPWGNEKLFF. In DNA form, the CDR3 reads TGTGCCAGCGGGCCAACCCCCAGACAGGCTCCCTGGGGTAATGAAAAACTGTTTTTT.

This clone appeared a single time. V and J are TRBV18 and TRBJ1-1; TRBD1 is a possible D gene (6 bases). The germline V gene has CDR1 KGHSH and CDR2 LQKENI. V was clipped by 3 bases and J by 4 bases, with 12 bases between them. The CDR3 consists of 14 residues. The CDR3 reads CASSPTRGRTEAFF. The CDR3 DNA reads as TGTGCCAGCTCACCGACGCGGGGGCGCACTGAAGCTTTCTTT. Full variable domain (outside the CDR3, taken from reference TRBV18 and TRBJ1-1): NAGVMQNPRHLVRRRGQEARLRCSPMKGHSHVYWYRQLPEEGLKFMVYLQKENIIDESGMPKERFSAEFPKEGPSILRIQQVVRGDSAAYFCASSPTRGRTEAFFGQGTRLTVV.

The gene calls are TRBV7-2 and TRBJ2-7, with 8 bases identical to TRBD1. CDR1 and CDR2 (germline): SGHTA, FQGNSA. After removal of 1 base from V and 5 bases from J, the junction contained 7 bases not matched to a gene. There are 15 residues in the CDR3. CDR3 DNA sequence: TGTGCCAGCAGCTTAGGGTTCCAGGGGGCCCACGAGCAGTACTTC. Encoded protein: CASSLGFQGAHEQYF.

This rearrangement joins TRBV5-1 to TRBJ2-1; D might be TRBD2 (5 bases). The germline gives CDR1 SGHRS, CDR2 YFSETQ. CDR3 length equals 13 residues. Deletions cut 0 bases from V and 4 bases from J, with 5 bases between. DNA of the CDR3: TGCGCCAGCAGCTTGGGCGGGTACAATGAGCAGTTCTTC. Translating it yields CASSLGGYNEQFF.

This clone was counted a single time. The CDR3 reads CASSLRTGGAFYEQYF. The CDR3 DNA reads TGTGCCAGCAGCTTGCGGACCGGGGGGGCGTTCTACGAGCAGTACTTC. This sequence joins TRBV7-2 and TRBJ2-7, with 8 bases fitting TRBD2. Germline-derived CDR1 and CDR2 are SGHTA and FQGNSA. The CDR3 length is 16 residues. The trim removed 3 bases at V and 3 bases at J, leaving 10 bases unmatched.

The chain couples TRBV5-4 to TRBJ1-4; weak D call: TRBD1 (5 bases). The germline CDR1 and CDR2 sequences are SGHNT and YYREEE (reference sequence). V lost 9 bases and J 8 bases, leaving 17 bases between the germline ends. The CDR3 consists of 13 residues. The CDR3 sequence is CATTLNSGEKLFF. DNA of the CDR3: TGTGCCACCACCTTGAACTCAGGGGAAAAACTGTTTTTT.

This clone was detected only once. This rearrangement joins TRBV9 to TRBJ2-2; 8 bases fit TRBD1. The CDR3 runs 14 residues. V lost 5 bases, J lost 5 bases, and 5 bases stayed unmatched. The germline V gene encodes CDR1 SGDLS and CDR2 YYNGEE. DNA of the CDR3: TGTGCCAGCAGGGCCACAGGGGGTACCGGGGAGCTGTTTTTT. It encodes CASRATGGTGELFF.

The chain combines TRBV10-1 with TRBJ2-3; 7 nucleotides align to TRBD2. Germline V gene lookup returns CDR1 WNHNN and CDR2 SYGVQD (reference sequence). The CDR3 contains 16 residues. V was clipped by 0 bases and J by 1 base; unmatched bases: 4. This CDR3 is CASSESPGLRTDTQYF. The CDR3 region has the DNA TGCGCCAGCAGTGAGTCTCCGGGACTACGCACAGATACGCAGTATTTT.

J is TRBJ1-1 and V is TRBV4-1; the D gene is possibly TRBD1 (6 bases). This CDR3 is built from 16 residues. Deletions cut 6 bases from V and 0 bases from J, with 17 bases between. Germline CDR1 MGHRA, CDR2 YSYEKL. CDR3: CASRANQGMMNTEAFF. CDR3 sequence (DNA): TGCGCCAGCAGAGCGAATCAGGGGATGATGAACACTGAAGCTTTCTTT.